This TCR beta chain was observed in a study of blood T cell repertoires in COVID-19. Study-wide context: The samples span acute and convalescent COVID-19 from the United States, Italy and Spain. From T cells, B-cell-depleted T cells, or PBMCs came the material, which was cDNA or gDNA.

The CDR3 spans 14 residues. Germline CDR1 SGHRS, CDR2 YFSETQ. Losses at the gene ends were 0 bases for V and 6 bases for J; bases not matched to a gene: 5. Original data processing: Quantification of nucleated cells was approximated via reference gene primer amplification. Sequencing used immunoSEQ multiplex PCR; TCRdb keeps in-frame clones, though not all of them. V, J and clone size reflect that table, while D and trimming were determined from the DNA. Among more than 45,000 clones, roughly nine tenths were seen once, and the ten largest hold around 21%. Seattle's enrolled individuals joined amid active infection and were then monitored longitudinally.

Sequenced sample: peripheral blood. The origin of this receptor is a woman older than 75 with COVID-19, enrolled during active disease. The chain carries TRBV5-1 and TRBJ2-7, with 8 positions matching TRBD2. In nucleotides, the CDR3 is TGCGCCAGCAGCTTGGGCGCGGGGGGAGTCGAGCAGTACTTC. Amino acids: CASSLGAGGVEQYF.